This T cell receptor (beta chain) was retrieved from a study of PD-L1 blockade in urothelial cancer. About the study: Each participant's history included 0 to 3 prior chemotherapy regimens.

Time point in this sample: peripheral blood 6 weeks after treatment start. The investigators introduced synthetic TCR analog templates into each PCR as spikes. Using immunoSEQ multiplex PCR, the repertoire was profiled, and TCRdb retains in-frame clones only, with some absent. The sample records around 38,000 clones, roughly 90% being singletons. This CDR3 is built from 14 residues. CDR1 and CDR2 (germline): LNHDA, SQIVND (reference sequence). Trimming stripped 4 bases from V and 8 bases from J, with 17 bases between. This clonotype originated in a man between 60 and 70 years old with urothelial cancer. Material: PBMCs, obtained around atezolizumab (anti-PD-L1) treatment. This rearrangement joins TRBV19 to TRBJ1-2, with TRBD1 as a possible D gene (5 bases). CDR3: CASSTPGTFTGYTF. The CDR3 DNA is TGTGCCAGTAGTACCCCCGGGACTTTTACCGGCTACACCTTC. Full variable domain (rest looked up from reference TRBV19 and TRBJ1-2): DGGITQSPKYLFRKEGQNVTLSCEQNLNHDAMYWYRQDPGQGLRLIYYSQIVNDFQKGDIAEGYSVSREKKESFPLTVTSAQKNPTAFYLCASSTPGTFTGYTFGSGTRLTVV.